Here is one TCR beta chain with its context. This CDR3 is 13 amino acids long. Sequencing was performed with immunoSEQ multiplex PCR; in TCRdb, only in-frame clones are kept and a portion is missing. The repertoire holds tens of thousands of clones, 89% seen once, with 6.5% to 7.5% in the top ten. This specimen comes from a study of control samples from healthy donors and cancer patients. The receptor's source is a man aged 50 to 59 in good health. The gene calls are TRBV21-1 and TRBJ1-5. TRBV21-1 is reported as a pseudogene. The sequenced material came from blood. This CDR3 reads CASRGEGFVPQHF. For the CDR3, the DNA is TGTGCCAGCCGCGGAGAGGGTTTCGTACCCCAGCATTTT.